This T cell receptor (beta chain) was documented in a study of blood T cell repertoires in COVID-19. At the level of the study: The United States, Italy and Spain supplied acute and convalescent COVID-19 samples. PBMCs, B-cell-depleted T cells, or T cells provided the cDNA or gDNA that made up the material.

V lost 6 bases and J lost 2; bases outside the gene matches: 7. The length of the CDR3 is 15 residues. Looked up from germline, CDR1 is SNHLY and CDR2 is FYNNEI. Study processing details: Researchers report that nucleated cell counts were estimated from reference gene primer amplification. Clones were read by immunoSEQ multiplex PCR, and TCRdb kept only the in-frame ones, dropping some. D and trimming come from the DNA, and the V and J calls and clone size come from that table. The sample includes roughly 130,000 clones, over 70% of them seen just once. Sequences were obtained from peripheral blood. The chain has TRBV2 and TRBJ2-1; TRBD1 matches at 7 bases. The receptor was derived from a man aged 55 to 69 with active or convalescent COVID-19. The CDR3 DNA is TGTGCCAGCAGCCGTCGGGACAGACCCTACAATGAGCAGTTCTTC. Its translation: CASSRRDRPYNEQFF.